A single sample gave rise to the 22 T cell receptor beta chains below, sequenced in a study of early T cells in non-severe SARS-CoV-2 infection. TCRdb analysed the 5' RACE reads with MiXCR anew, one entry per CDR3 protein. The sample includes fewer than 65,000 distinct CDR3 sequences, about 8% of them seen just once. Sequenced here: whole blood, sampled at baseline. The receptors shown here come from an adult who was a healthcare worker with PCR-confirmed SARS-CoV-2 infection or an uninfected control (not recorded which).

This clonotype was detected only a few times. V is TRBV7-9 and J is TRBJ1-2; 10 nucleotides agree with TRBD1. The germline CDR1 and CDR2 sequences are SEHNR and FQNEAQ (reference sequence). CDR3 length: 14 residues. V dropped 3 bases and J dropped 2; count of bases not matched to a gene: 0. The CDR3 region has the DNA TGTGCCAGCAGCTTGGGACAGGGGAACTATGGCTACACCTTC. Protein sequence: CASSLGQGNYGYTF.

This clonotype was found many times. The chain recombines TRBV6-5 with TRBJ2-2; TRBD1 matches 7 bases. Germline CDR1 MNHEY, CDR2 SVGAGI. CDR3 length equals 16 residues. V lost 3 bases, J lost 4 bases, and 8 bases stayed unmatched. The CDR3 protein is CASSYGLGTATGELFF. CDR3 bases: TGTGCCAGCAGTTATGGCCTCGGGACAGCCACCGGGGAGCTGTTTTTT.

This clonotype was found many times. The chain has TRBV27 and TRBJ2-7, with 8 bases fitting TRBD1. Germline loops: CDR1 MNHEY, CDR2 SMNVEV (reference sequence). Unmatched junction bases numbered 16, after V lost 6 bases and J lost 6 bases. The CDR3 length is 16 residues. The CDR3 DNA is TGTGCCAGCAGCCCACGCCGACAGGGGTTGGCGAGCGAGCAGTACTTC. This translates into CASSPRRQGLASEQYF.

This clonotype was counted at least ten times. In nucleotides, the CDR3 is TGTGCCAGCAGTGAATCGGCCGGGGCAGTCGAAGAGACCCAGTACTTC. Amino acid sequence: CASSESAGAVEETQYF. V gene TRBV25-1 combines with J gene TRBJ2-5; TRBD1 or TRBD2 may be the D gene (5 bases each). Per the germline V gene, CDR1 is MGHDK and CDR2 is SYGVNS. Trimming took off 1 base at V and 3 bases at J, with 15 bases between the two ends. The CDR3 covers 16 residues.

This clonotype was observed many times. This sequence joins TRBV24-1 and TRBJ2-1, with D perhaps TRBD2 (6 bases). This CDR3 comprises 14 residues. Germline V gene sequence: CDR1 KGHDR, CDR2 SFDVKD. V was cut by 6 bases and J by 3 bases, with 11 bases left in between. The CDR3 sequence: CATSTSLDYNEQFF. DNA for the CDR3: TGTGCCACCAGTACTAGCCTAGACTACAATGAGCAGTTCTTC.

This clonotype was detected once. The chain has TRBV6-2 or TRBV6-3 and TRBJ2-1; tentative D call: TRBD1 (5 bases). V dropped 7 bases and J dropped 4 bases, with 8 bases sitting between them. Germline values: CDR1 MNHEY, CDR2 SVGEGT. The CDR3 totals 12 residues. The CDR3 spells CASTTGYNEQFF. The DNA of the CDR3 is TGTGCCAGCACAACAGGTTACAATGAGCAGTTCTTC.

The chain joins TRBV24-1 to TRBJ2-3; 7 bases align to TRBD1. V trimming: 2 bases; J trimming: 2 bases; junction bases outside the gene matches: 6. The CDR3 consists of 16 residues. Looked up from germline, CDR1 is KGHDR and CDR2 is SFDVKD. The CDR3 DNA reads as TGTGCCACCAGTGATTCCGGGACAGCCTCCACAGATACGCAGTATTTT. Translated: CATSDSGTASTDTQYF.

This clonotype showed up many times. V gene TRBV18 combines with J gene TRBJ2-3, with no clear D. The CDR3 is made up of 13 amino acids. V gave up 5 bases and J gave up 6 bases, with 12 bases separating them. From germline, CDR1 is KGHSH and CDR2 LQKENI. This chain's CDR3 is CASSLPSPDTQYF. The CDR3 nucleotides read TGTGCCAGCTCATTACCGTCCCCTGATACGCAGTATTTT. The full variable domain, with the rest looked up from reference TRBV18 and TRBJ2-3, is NAGVMQNPRHLVRRRGQEARLRCSPMKGHSHVYWYRQLPEEGLKFMVYLQKENIIDESGMPKERFSAEFPKEGPSILRIQQVVRGDSAAYFCASSLPSPDTQYFGPGTRLTVL.

This clonotype was seen repeatedly, ten times or more. The chain is built from TRBV7-9 and TRBJ2-5, with a possible D match to TRBD2 (6 bases). This CDR3 is 12 amino acids long. The germline V and J ends were trimmed by 6 bases and 7 bases, with 12 bases remaining between them. Germline V gene data show CDR1 as SEHNR and CDR2 as FQNEAQ (reference sequence). Here the CDR3 DNA reads TGTGCCAGCAGGGAGGGGACGGGGACCCAGTACTTC. Protein product: CASREGTGTQYF.

This clonotype was detected many times. The chain combines TRBV6-4 with TRBJ1-1, with D uncertain. Germline V gene lookup returns CDR1 MRHNA and CDR2 SNTAGT. V was trimmed by 0 bases and J by 5 bases, leaving 4 bases between them. CDR3 length equals 12 residues. CDR3 in DNA: TGTGCCAGCAGTGACTCGAGGACTGAAGCTTTCTTT. It encodes CASSDSRTEAFF.

Note on this clonotype: At one boundary the junction diverges from the germline segment, which might be a read error. The rearrangement uses TRBV29-1 and TRBJ2-2; D gene unclear. The CDR3 has 14 residues. Germline loops: CDR1 SQVTM, CDR2 ANQGSEA. CDR3: CSVAWMVNTGELFF. CDR3 bases: TGCAGCGTTGCGTGGATGGTGAACACCGGAGAGCTGTTTTTT.

The chain recombines TRBV3-1 with TRBJ2-1; 8 nucleotides match TRBD2. Germline CDR1 LGHDT, CDR2 YNNKEL (reference sequence). Unmatched junction bases numbered 6, after V lost 7 bases and J lost 4 bases. This CDR3 spans 14 amino acids. DNA of the CDR3: TGTGCCAGCACCCCGGGACTAGTGTACAATGAGCAGTTCTTC. It codes for CASTPGLVYNEQFF.

The CDR3 reads CASSPAGAYEQYF. The CDR3 DNA follows: TGTGCCAGCAGCCCCGCGGGAGCTTACGAGCAGTACTTC. This sequence joins TRBV28 and TRBJ2-7, with 7 bases lining up with TRBD2. CDR3 length: 13 residues. Germline V gene sequence: CDR1 MDHEN, CDR2 SYDVKM. Germline trimming cut 6 bases from V and 4 bases from J; bases unmatched to any gene: 6.

The gene calls are TRBV28 and TRBJ1-2; D gene unclear. Germline loops: CDR1 MDHEN, CDR2 SYDVKM. This CDR3 comprises 16 residues. Trimming stripped 4 bases from V and 5 bases from J, with 20 bases between. In DNA, the CDR3 is TGTGCCAGCAGTTCCCCGCTACAATCCCCGTTATATGGCTACACCTTC. Protein product: CASSSPLQSPLYGYTF.

This clonotype occurred many times. The V and J genes are TRBV29-1 and TRBJ2-1; 8 bases fit TRBD1. This CDR3 spans 13 amino acids. Germline values: CDR1 SQVTM, CDR2 ANQGSEA. With 4 bases clipped from V and 7 bases from J, the junction kept 6 bases outside the gene matches. CDR3 residues: CSVGYRGANEQFF. As DNA, the CDR3 is TGCAGCGTTGGGTACAGGGGGGCTAATGAGCAGTTCTTC.

This chain uses TRBV20-1 with TRBJ2-7, with D possibly matching TRBD1 (6 bases). CDR3 size: 15 residues. V gave up 3 bases and J gave up 0 bases, with 15 bases separating them. The germline V gene has CDR1 DFQATT and CDR2 SNEGSKA (reference sequence). The CDR3 nucleotides are TGCAGTGCTAGCAGATGGGGGCTCAGCTCCTACGAGCAGTACTTC. Protein product: CSASRWGLSSYEQYF.

This clonotype was seen many times. The chain uses TRBV28 and TRBJ2-7, with D tentatively TRBD2 (5 bases). Germline V CDR1 and CDR2: MDHEN, SYDVKM. Trimming removed 3 bases from V and 7 bases from J, with 16 bases in between. The CDR3 contains 14 residues. CDR3 DNA sequence: TGTGCCAGCAGTTTCTCGAGGGTTATACGTGAGCAGTACTTC. This encodes CASSFSRVIREQYF.

The J gene is TRBJ1-6, the V gene TRBV24-1; possible D gene TRBD1, 6 bases. V was clipped by 10 bases and J by 7 bases, with 31 bases between them. The CDR3 covers 19 residues. Germline V gives CDR1 KGHDR, CDR2 SFDVKD. CDR3 amino acids: CATPEGHGGPSNTNSPLHF. CDR3 DNA: TGTGCCACGCCGGAGGGACACGGAGGACCATCCAACACGAATTCACCCCTCCACTTT.

This clonotype was detected many times. This chain connects TRBV7-9 to TRBJ2-5; the D gene is possibly TRBD1 (5 bases). The CDR3 length is 13 residues. Germline V gene sequence: CDR1 SEHNR, CDR2 FQNEAQ (reference sequence). V was clipped by 7 bases and J by 4 bases, with 13 bases between them. The DNA for the CDR3 is TGTGCCAGCAACTGGGGCCAGGGAGAGACCCAGTACTTC. The encoded protein is CASNWGQGETQYF.

The CDR3 sequence is CASSLGGIYNEQFF. The CDR3 nucleotides are TGCGCCAGCAGCTTGGGCGGGATTTACAATGAGCAGTTCTTC. The rearrangement uses TRBV5-1 and TRBJ2-1; a weak D match, TRBD2 (6 bases). The CDR3 has 14 amino acids. CDR1 and CDR2 from the germline V gene are SGHRS and YFSETQ. V gave up 0 bases and J gave up 4 bases, with 8 bases separating them.

This clonotype was seen repeatedly, ten times or more. The chain combines TRBV4-2 with TRBJ2-5, with TRBD2 matching 7 bases. Germline V gene lookup returns CDR1 LGHNA and CDR2 YNFKEQ. Trimming removed 1 base from V and 2 bases from J; junction bases left unmatched: 7. The CDR3 length is 16 residues. The CDR3 spells CASSQAFLAVQETQYF. CDR3 nucleotides: TGTGCCAGCAGCCAAGCCTTCCTAGCGGTACAAGAGACCCAGTACTTC.

This clonotype was counted ten times or more. Here the CDR3 DNA reads TGTGCCAGCGACAGCGCGGGAAACACCATATATTTT. Its translation: CASDSAGNTIYF. This chain connects TRBV28 to TRBJ1-3; D is possibly TRBD1 (5 bases). The germline V gene has CDR1 MDHEN and CDR2 SYDVKM. Trimming took off 8 bases at V and 4 bases at J, with 9 bases between the two ends. CDR3 length equals 12 residues.